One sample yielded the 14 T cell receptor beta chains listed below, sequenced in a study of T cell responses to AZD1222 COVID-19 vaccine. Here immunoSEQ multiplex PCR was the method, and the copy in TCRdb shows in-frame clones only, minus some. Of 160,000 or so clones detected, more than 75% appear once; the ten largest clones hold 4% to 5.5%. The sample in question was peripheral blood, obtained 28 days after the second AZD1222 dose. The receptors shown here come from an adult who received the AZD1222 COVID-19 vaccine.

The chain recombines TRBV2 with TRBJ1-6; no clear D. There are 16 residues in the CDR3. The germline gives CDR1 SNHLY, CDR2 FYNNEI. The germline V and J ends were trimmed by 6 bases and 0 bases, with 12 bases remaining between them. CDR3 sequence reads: CASRRAENSYNSPLHF. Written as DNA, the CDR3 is TGTGCCAGCAGAAGAGCAGAGAACTCCTATAATTCACCCCTCCACTTT.

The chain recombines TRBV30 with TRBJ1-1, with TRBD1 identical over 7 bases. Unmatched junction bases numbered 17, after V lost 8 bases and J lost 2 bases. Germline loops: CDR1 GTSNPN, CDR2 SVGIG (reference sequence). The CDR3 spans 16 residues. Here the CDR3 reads CAGWDSISLGNTEAFF. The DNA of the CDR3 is TGTGCCGGATGGGACAGTATCAGCCTGGGAAACACTGAAGCTTTCTTT.

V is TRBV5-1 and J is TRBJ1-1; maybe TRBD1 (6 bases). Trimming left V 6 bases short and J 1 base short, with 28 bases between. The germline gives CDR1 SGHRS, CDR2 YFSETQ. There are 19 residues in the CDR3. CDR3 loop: CASKQGFRGPYLGNTEAFF. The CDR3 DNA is TGCGCCAGCAAGCAAGGGTTTCGGGGGCCCTATTTGGGGAACACTGAAGCTTTCTTT.

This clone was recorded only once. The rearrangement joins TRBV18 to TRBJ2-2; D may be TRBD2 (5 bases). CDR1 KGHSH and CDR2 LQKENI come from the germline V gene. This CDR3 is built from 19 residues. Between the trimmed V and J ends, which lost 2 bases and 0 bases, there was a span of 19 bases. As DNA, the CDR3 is TGTGCCAGCTCACCAAACAGACTAAATATACTCGCGAACACCGGGGAGCTGTTTTTT. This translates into CASSPNRLNILANTGELFF.

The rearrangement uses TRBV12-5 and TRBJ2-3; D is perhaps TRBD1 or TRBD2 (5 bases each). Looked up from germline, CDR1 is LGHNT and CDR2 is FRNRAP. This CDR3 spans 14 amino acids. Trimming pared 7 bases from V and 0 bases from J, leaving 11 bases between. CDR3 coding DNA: TGTGCTAGTGATCTTGGGGACAGCACAGATACGCAGTATTTT. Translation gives CASDLGDSTDTQYF.

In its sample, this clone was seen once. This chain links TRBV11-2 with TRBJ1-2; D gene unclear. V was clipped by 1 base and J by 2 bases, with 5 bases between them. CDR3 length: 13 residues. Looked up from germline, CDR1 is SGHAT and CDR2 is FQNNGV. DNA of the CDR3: TGTGCCAGCAGCTTAGCCGGGAACTATGGCTACACCTTC. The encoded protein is CASSLAGNYGYTF.

DNA for the CDR3: TGTGCCAGCAGCATGGGACGGAGGGGTGAGCAGTTCTTC. It encodes CASSMGRRGEQFF. The J gene is TRBJ2-1, the V gene TRBV5-6; maybe TRBD2 (6 bases). The length of the CDR3 is 13 residues. The germline V and J ends were trimmed by 4 bases and 9 bases, with 14 bases remaining between them. Germline CDR1 is SGHDT and CDR2 is YYEEEE.

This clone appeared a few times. CDR3 residues: CASMAATKEQYF. In DNA, the CDR3 is TGTGCCAGCATGGCGGCTACAAAGGAGCAGTACTTC. The genes are TRBV27 and TRBJ2-7; no reliable D call. Trimming shortened V by 7 bases and J by 7 bases, and 14 bases separated the two germline ends. The germline V gene encodes CDR1 MNHEY and CDR2 SMNVEV (reference sequence). The CDR3 has 12 residues.

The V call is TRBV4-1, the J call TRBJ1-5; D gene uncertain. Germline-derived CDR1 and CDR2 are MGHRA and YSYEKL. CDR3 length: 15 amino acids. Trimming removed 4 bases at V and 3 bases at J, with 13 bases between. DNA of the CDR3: TGCGCCAGCAGCCTAACGGCCCCAAACAATCAGCCCCAGCATTTT. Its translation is CASSLTAPNNQPQHF.

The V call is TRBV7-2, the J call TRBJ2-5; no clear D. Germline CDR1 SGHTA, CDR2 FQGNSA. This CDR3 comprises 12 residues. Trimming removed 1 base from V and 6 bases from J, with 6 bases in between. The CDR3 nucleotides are TGTGCCAGCAGCTTAGGAGGACAGACCCAGTACTTC. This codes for CASSLGGQTQYF.

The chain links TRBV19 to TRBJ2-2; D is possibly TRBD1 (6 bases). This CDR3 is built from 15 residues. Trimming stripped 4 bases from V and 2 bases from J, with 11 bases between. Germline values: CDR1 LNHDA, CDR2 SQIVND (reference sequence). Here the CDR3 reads CASSTWTANTGELFF. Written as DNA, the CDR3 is TGTGCCAGTAGTACATGGACAGCCAACACCGGGGAGCTGTTTTTT.

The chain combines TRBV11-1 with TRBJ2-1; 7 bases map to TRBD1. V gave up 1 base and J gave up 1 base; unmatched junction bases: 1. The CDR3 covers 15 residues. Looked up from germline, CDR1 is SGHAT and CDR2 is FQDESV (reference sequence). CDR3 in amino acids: CASSLGQGSYNEQFF. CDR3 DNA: TGTGCCAGCAGCTTAGGACAGGGTTCCTACAATGAGCAGTTCTTC.

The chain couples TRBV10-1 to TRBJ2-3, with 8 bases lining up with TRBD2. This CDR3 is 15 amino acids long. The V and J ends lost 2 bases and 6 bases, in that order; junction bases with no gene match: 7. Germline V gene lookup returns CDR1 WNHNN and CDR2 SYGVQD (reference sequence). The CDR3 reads CASSEQSGGSDTQYF. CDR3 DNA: TGCGCCAGCAGTGAGCAAAGCGGGGGATCGGATACGCAGTATTTT.

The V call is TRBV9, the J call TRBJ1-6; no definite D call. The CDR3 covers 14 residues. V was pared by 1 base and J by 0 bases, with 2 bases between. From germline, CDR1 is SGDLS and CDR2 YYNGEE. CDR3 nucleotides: TGTGCCAGCAGCGTAAGCTCCTATAATTCACCCCTCCACTTT. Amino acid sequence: CASSVSSYNSPLHF.